This T cell receptor beta chain was sequenced for a study of cytomegalovirus exposure and HLA in healthy donors (dated by TCRdb to 2017 to 2019). About the investigation overall: An earlier analysis of several hundred of the donors reported approximately 260 Gb of sequence data and 117 million unique TCR beta sequences obtained from about 179 million T cells. Approximately 310 gigabases of sequencing data and about 92 million unique TCR sequences made up an early release that covered around 640 HLA-typed donors. Of the roughly 420 genotyped donors, approximately 81% were placed in the genetic ancestry cluster associated with self-reported Caucasian donors. The study aimed to test whether signatures of past pathogen exposure could be identified by cataloging public T cell receptors. The study profiled the T cell repertoires of more than 500 subjects by immunosequencing and related them to cytomegalovirus serostatus. Besides the first cohort of some 670 subjects, a separate validation cohort made up of 95 to 150 different subjects was used. High-throughput TCR immunosequencing, statistical association of individual TCRs with disease status, and machine learning were combined to predict cytomegalovirus infection status. A later analysis re-analyzed previously published TCR beta repertoires from 500 to 700 donors and added high-resolution HLA genotyping to study TCR occurrence patterns. Rather than using new phenotypic data, the later analysis identified candidate immune exposures from TCR beta sequences and from how often those sequences occurred across donors. In an earlier analysis of 587 of the donors, high-throughput TCR beta sequencing was used to judge whether each TCR beta V gene segment behaved as functional or pseudogenic. Donor age, sex, ethnicity and CMV serostatus were collected together with the repertoire data. A later genetic analysis used genome-wide SNP genotypes for about three fifths of the roughly 700 donors, treating that subset as a discovery cohort. Every discovery cohort repertoire had been produced on one sequencing platform. Both class I and class II loci were covered by HLA typing, at four-digit resolution. Typing coverage varied by locus: about 620-630 donors for A, B, C, DRB1 and DQB1; under 550 for DQA1; 606 for DPA1; approximately 470 for DPB1. Four to six DR-DQ haplotypes were handled as single units for association and clustering, since linkage in the cohort was strong. Among some 410 genotyped donors of the cohort, an average of approximately 240,000 unique TCR beta nucleotide sequences was sequenced per donor, of which approximately 19% were non-productive.

Receptor libraries were prepared by the immunoSEQ multiplex PCR assay. For the multiplex PCR, a mixture combining 60 forward primers for TCR Vbeta segments and 13 reverse primers for TCR Jbeta segments was used. The CDR3 region of rearranged TCR beta genes was amplified from genomic DNA with a multiplex PCR assay. On the Illumina HiSeq System, the amplified TCR beta libraries were sequenced as 87-base-pair reads. As for the original processing: In a later analysis, some 80 million unique TCR beta chains were counted across the approximately 640 repertoires, and roughly 11 million of these chains were shared by at least two donors. To remove PCR and sequencing errors, raw reads were error-corrected and collapsed into unique sequences using a nearest-neighbor algorithm that merged closely related sequences. CDR3 sequences were aligned to IMGT reference sequences to assign V, D and J gene segments. Each retained sequence needed at least a six-nucleotide match to both a V gene segment and a J gene segment. A rearrangement counted as productive if the CDR3 had no stop codons and remained in frame with V and J, and every other rearrangement counted as non-productive. Following IMGT convention, CDR3 was defined as the stretch from the second conserved V-encoded cysteine to the conserved J-encoded phenylalanine. Sequences without an unambiguous match to a single V gene segment were excluded from the earlier analysis of approximately 600 of the donors. An earlier analysis of a few hundred of the donors called V segments functional above 56.7% productive rearrangements and segregating when the between-donor standard deviation exceeded 5%. A statistical classification framework was built to diagnose cytomegalovirus status from the catalog of TCR beta chain sequences. A later analysis assigned V and J genes by comparing TCR nucleotide sequences with IMGT/GENE-DB human TR gene sequences. The TCRdist pipeline was used in a later analysis to assign CDR3 sequences and most-parsimonious VDJ recombination scenarios. In a later analysis, each TCR beta chain was defined by its CDR3 amino acid sequence together with its V-gene family, and reads lacking a unique V-gene family were excluded. As a way to deal with suspected cross-contamination and a sequencing artifact, a later analysis dropped hundreds of nucleotide sequences that were highly shared and had low generation probability. In a later analysis, a clonal expansion index for each public chain was calculated from normalized within-repertoire ranks of inferred template counts. In a later analysis, generation probabilities were computed using a VDJ recombination model fitted to out-of-frame rearrangements, and the results were checked against IGoR. In a later analysis, TCR-TCR, TCR-HLA and TCR-CMV co-occurrence was scored with hypergeometric tests, and a repertoire-size bias correction was applied to TCR pairs. To estimate false discovery rates, a later analysis permuted the HLA or CMV assignments 20 times. A later analysis grouped co-occurring TCRs with DBSCAN, adding TCRdist sequence similarity when clustering within HLA-allele-positive subsets. Repertoires with fewer than 30,000 or more than 120,000 public chains were left out of co-occurrence clustering, as were five repertoires with anomalous nucleotide sharing. Held by TCRdb, this immuneACCESS table contains in-frame sequences only and omits some clones. Under half of the omission traces to an unresolved V gene where checked; the cause of the rest is unknown. D and trimming come from the DNA, and the V and J calls and clone size come from that table. The sample records 150,000 to 200,000 clones, around three quarters of which are singletons. The ten most abundant clones make up about 2% of the sample.

Trimming removed 7 bases from V and 8 bases from J, leaving 9 bases between the germline ends. From its cysteine to its phenylalanine, the CDR3 spans 12 amino acids. Just the 36-base CDR3 DNA is kept, in frame starting at base 1. CDR1 and CDR2, per the germline V gene, are MNHEY and SVGAGI. The sample holds a few counts of this clone. This receptor's antigen is unknown. No much larger clone is present one base from it, and per-base qualities are unavailable. Study-level results and caveats: The classifier was reported to diagnose cytomegalovirus status with high specificity and sensitivity in both the original cohort and the validation cohort. In a later analysis, HLA-associated TCR beta chains showed more clonal expansion and lower generation probabilities than non-associated chains that were equally common. Across donors, most TCR sequences were observed very rarely, whereas some public TCRs were present in many individuals. A cluster of highly shared sequence variants was judged likely to be a technical artifact of the sequencing pipeline. In an earlier analysis of under 600 of the donors, most TCR beta V segments were observed in productive rearrangements about 87% or about 30% of the time, broadly matching IMGT annotations. Three of the identified cytomegalovirus-associated TCR beta chains were confirmed in vitro to be specific for cytomegalovirus antigens. Linkage disequilibrium might explain the correlated functional status among segregating V segments, but an unknown experimental factor could not be excluded. Assigning TCR associations to individual alleles was difficult when HLA alleles, especially DR and DQ, strongly co-occurred. Some IMGT-functional V segments, including TRBV6-2 and TRBV6-3, could not be distinguished by the 87-base-pair reads and were therefore excluded. In a later analysis, the rate of TCR association differed among HLA loci, with DRB1 alleles having the most associated TCRs and HLA-C alleles having the fewest. A further reported finding was that TCR beta sequences accurately predicted the HLA-A and HLA-B alleles for most subjects in the first cohort. Roughly uniform sequencing depth across donors was assumed in presence/absence analyses, although this assumption may not hold. In this cohort, only TCR beta chains were sequenced, and detectable features were limited by the absence of alpha or paired-chain data. In a later analysis, several top co-occurrence clusters were reported to appear linked to parvovirus B19, influenza, CMV and Epstein-Barr virus. Specific HLA alleles were associated with 15,000 to 20,000 TCR beta sequences at a false discovery rate of 0.05 in a later analysis. The study gave a list of 150 to 200 TCR beta chains associated with cytomegalovirus. CMV serostatus was the only immune exposure information available for the cohort. Because HLA typing was missing for some donors at each locus, association tests included only the typed subset. A later genetic analysis reported fewer N-insertions in productive TCRs among donors in an Asian-associated ancestry cluster than the roughly 700-donor mean. Most CMV-associated TCR beta chains appeared to be HLA-restricted in a later analysis, and the HLA associations seemed to be driven largely by CMV exposure. According to the authors, the approach could potentially be generalized to other disease states and immunological phenotypes. About 17 rarely observed V segments, including chromosome 9 orphons, were excluded from the earlier analysis of some 590 of the donors because counts were too low. In a later genetic analysis, a missense DCLRE1C variant was associated with V-gene and J-gene trimming of TCR beta chains, and the association was replicated in an independent cohort.

The cohort comprised 710 or so healthy bone marrow donors. At the time of sampling, every cohort member was nominally healthy, though immune exposures that went unrecorded were likely present. The donor tested CMV seropositive and was one of the 289 seropositive cohort members. A peripheral blood sample was collected from each donor, and TCR beta sequencing was performed on peripheral blood mononuclear cells. Genomic DNA was extracted from the blood cell samples with the Qiagen DNeasy Blood Extraction Kit. This sequence originates from a woman under 40 in good health and CMV-seropositive. The chain was built from TRBV6-5 and TRBJ1-6; a confident D gene designation cannot be given. The sequenced sample was PBMCs. The CDR3 amino acid sequence is: CASNQKYSPLHF. The DNA sequence follows: TGTGCCAGCAATCAGAAGTATTCACCCCTCCACTTT.